Listed below are T cell receptor beta chains from one sample, sequenced in a study of T-cell reconstitution after alpha-beta-depleted transplantation in children. TCRdb fed the PCR reads into MiXCR, producing one record per CDR3 protein. The sample consists of 500,000 or so distinct CDR3 sequences, 30% to 35% of them appearing once. Sample: PBMCs from the stem cell graft donor, taken from the stem cell graft. Every receptor here comes from a human donor who donated a stem cell graft to a child with aplastic anemia. CDR3s include the opening cysteine and the closing phenylalanine or tryptophan. The D gene is left open where the match is weak. Expanded clones get a size class; other rows say once, few or many, or leave the size out.

v_gene	d_gene	abundance	j_gene	CDR3nt	CDR3aa
TRBV6-5	.	few	TRBJ2-3	TGTGCCAGCAGTTACTCGGTTTGGAGGACAGATACGCAGTATTTT	CASSYSVWRTDTQYF
TRBV19	.	.	TRBJ1-1	TGTGCCAGTAGTATGCTCCGGGGAATGAACACTGAAGCTTTCTTT	CASSMLRGMNTEAFF
TRBV20-1	TRBD1	.	TRBJ1-5	TGCAGTGCTAAGGACAGGTTCTTATCACAGCCCCAGCATTTT	CSAKDRFLSQPQHF
TRBV30	TRBD2	.	TRBJ2-5	TGTGCCTGGAGTGTAGGGCTAGCGGGAGTCGGAGAGACCCAGTACTTC	CAWSVGLAGVGETQYF
TRBV6-5	.	.	TRBJ1-5	TGTGCCAGCAGTTACAGGGAAAGCAATCAGCCCCAGCATTTT	CASSYRESNQPQHF
TRBV21-1	.	.	TRBJ1-1	TGTGCCAGCAGCAAAGCTTCTCCGGGAAACACTGAAGCTTTCTTT	CASSKASPGNTEAFF
TRBV3-1	.	.	TRBJ2-4	TGTGCCAGCAGCCAGACCCCGACAGGTTCGTTGAACATTCAGTACTTC	CASSQTPTGSLNIQYF
TRBV19	.	.	TRBJ1-5	TGTGCCAGTAGTACGACACGGAATAGCAATCAGCCCCAGCATTTT	CASSTTRNSNQPQHF
TRBV12-3/TRBV12-4	.	.	TRBJ1-1	TGTGCCAGCAGTTTGGGGTTGGGGGTAAACACTGAAGCTTTCTTT	CASSLGLGVNTEAFF
TRBV9	TRBD2	.	TRBJ2-3	TGTGCCAGCAGGCCCAGCGGGAGGGCCGGTTCGGCAGATACGCAGTATTTT	CASRPSGRAGSADTQYF
TRBV6-2/TRBV6-3	TRBD2	few	TRBJ2-1	TGTGCCAGCATCACAAGCGGGAGGCCCTACAATGAGCAGTTCTTC	CASITSGRPYNEQFF
TRBV5-1	.	many	TRBJ2-1	TGCGCCAGCAGCCTCGGGACGAACTCCTACAATGAGCAGTTCTTC	CASSLGTNSYNEQFF
TRBV7-2	.	.	TRBJ2-5	TGTGCCAGCAGCCCCCTAGCCTCTGAGACCCAGTACTTC	CASSPLASETQYF
TRBV5-1	.	.	TRBJ2-7	TGCGCCAGCAGCTTGGACAGTACCTACGAGCAGTACTTC	CASSLDSTYEQYF
TRBV7-2	.	few	TRBJ2-1	TGTGCCACCAGGTTCTCCTACAATGAGCAGTTCTTC	CATRFSYNEQFF
TRBV9	.	few	TRBJ1-1	TGTGCCAGCAGCGCAGACGGGCTGGGTGGGACTGAAGCTTTCTTT	CASSADGLGGTEAFF
TRBV7-3	.	.	TRBJ1-2	TGTGCCAGCAGCATAGACGGGACTTCATATGGCTACACCTTC	CASSIDGTSYGYTF
TRBV20-1	TRBD2	few	TRBJ2-1	TGCAGTGCTCGGGGACTAGTCTACAATGAGCAGTTCTTC	CSARGLVYNEQFF
TRBV20-1	TRBD1	.	TRBJ1-1	TGCAGTGCTAGAGGCCACGGACAGGTGAACACTGAAGCTTTCTTT	CSARGHGQVNTEAFF
TRBV11-2	.	.	TRBJ2-2	TGTGCCAGCAGCCCGATCTGGGGGTCCGGGGAGCTGTTTTTT	CASSPIWGSGELFF
TRBV5-1	.	.	TRBJ2-3	TGCGCCAGCAGCCGGAGTTTTCCCACAGATACGCAGTATTTT	CASSRSFPTDTQYF
TRBV20-1	.	.	TRBJ1-1	TGCAGTGCTAGGAACAGGGATGAAGCTTTCTTT	CSARNRDEAFF
TRBV20-1	TRBD2	.	TRBJ2-1	TGCAGTGCTAGAGCCCCGGGACTATCCTCCGTCTACAATGAGCAGTTCTTC	CSARAPGLSSVYNEQFF
TRBV7-2	TRBD1	few	TRBJ2-7	TGTGCCAGCAGCTTAGGTTCTACCCGGCAGGGGGCCCACGAGCAGTACTTC	CASSLGSTRQGAHEQYF
TRBV10-2	.	few	TRBJ1-1	TGCGCCAGCAGGCAGGGCGGGACTGAAGCTTTCTTT	CASRQGGTEAFF
TRBV7-3	.	few	TRBJ2-3	TGTGCCAGCAGCGTAGGGGCCACAGATACGCAGTATTTT	CASSVGATDTQYF
TRBV3-1	TRBD2	.	TRBJ2-5	TGTGCCAGCAGCCCGGGACTAGCGGGATTCGAGACCCAGTACTTC	CASSPGLAGFETQYF
TRBV5-1	TRBD1	few	TRBJ1-6	TGCGCCAGCAGCTTAGGGACAGCAGATTCACCCCTCCACTTT	CASSLGTADSPLHF
TRBV6-1	.	.	TRBJ2-5	TGTGCCAGCAGTGTTAGGGGGGAAGAGACCCAGTACTTC	CASSVRGEETQYF
TRBV9	.	.	TRBJ2-7	TGTGCCAGCAGCCCAGACGTGGGATTAGTGTACGAGCAGTACTTC	CASSPDVGLVYEQYF
TRBV5-1	TRBD2	once	TRBJ2-1	TGCGCCAGCAGCTTGAGGGAGGGGCGCTCCTACAATGAGCAGTTCTTC	CASSLREGRSYNEQFF
TRBV18	.	.	TRBJ1-2	TGTGCCAGCTCACCACCGGCGAATTTGGAAGGCTACACCTTC	CASSPPANLEGYTF
TRBV12-3/TRBV12-4	TRBD2	few	TRBJ2-5	TGTGCCAGCAGTTTATTTCTACGCCGACTAGCGCGGTACCAAGAGACCCAGTACTTC	CASSLFLRRLARYQETQYF
TRBV30	.	.	TRBJ2-1	TGTGCCTGGAGTGTCGGGGGCTTCTCCTACAATAAGCAGTTCTTC	CAWSVGGFSYNKQFF
TRBV4-3	TRBD2	few	TRBJ2-3	TGCGCCAGCAGGGACGGACTAGCGGGCACAGATACGCAGTATTTT	CASRDGLAGTDTQYF
TRBV9	.	.	TRBJ2-2	TGTGCCAGCGCTCGGGGGAGGGAGCTGTTTTTT	CASARGRELFF
TRBV24-1	.	.	TRBJ2-7	TGTGCCACCAGTGATTTTGGTAGAACCTACGAGCAGTACTTC	CATSDFGRTYEQYF
TRBV24-1	.	few	TRBJ1-1	TGTGCCACCAGAGACAGCGGCGACACTGAAGCTTTCTTT	CATRDSGDTEAFF
TRBV27	TRBD1	.	TRBJ1-5	TGTGCCAGCAGTTTGCTCCCCGGGACAGGGGGTAATCAGCCCCAGCATTTT	CASSLLPGTGGNQPQHF
TRBV28	.	.	TRBJ1-2	TGTGCCAGCAGTTTGGGGGGATGGGACATTGAGGATGGCTACACCTTC	CASSLGGWDIEDGYTF
TRBV9	.	.	TRBJ2-2	TGTGCCAGCGGGAGTCTAGCCTCCCCCGGGGAGCTGTTTTTT	CASGSLASPGELFF
TRBV2	.	once	TRBJ2-5	TGTGCCAGCCTGGGGGGACAAGAGACCCAGTACTTC	CASLGGQETQYF
TRBV5-5	TRBD1	.	TRBJ1-2	TGTGCCAGCAGCTGGGGACAGTCGATCTTGGGTGGCTACACCTTC	CASSWGQSILGGYTF
TRBV12-3/TRBV12-4	.	few	TRBJ2-5	TGTGCTACATCCAGCCTGGGTGGAGAAGAGACCCAGTACTTC	CATSSLGGEETQYF
TRBV4-2	TRBD2	few	TRBJ2-1	TGTGCCAGCAGCCAAGAAGGGACTAGCGGGAGTCATGAGCAGTTCTTC	CASSQEGTSGSHEQFF
TRBV5-6	.	.	TRBJ2-1	TGTGCCAGCAGCCAGGCGGTATGGAGCTCCTACAATGAGCAGTTCTTC	CASSQAVWSSYNEQFF
TRBV12-3/TRBV12-4	.	few	TRBJ1-3	TGTGCCAGCAGTTCATTTAACTCTGGAAACACCATATATTTT	CASSSFNSGNTIYF
TRBV6-5	TRBD2	few	TRBJ2-1	TGTGCCAGCAGTTCCTCGGGACTAGCGTACAATGAGCAGTTCTTC	CASSSSGLAYNEQFF
TRBV6-2/TRBV6-3	TRBD2	.	TRBJ2-3	TGTGCCAGCAGTCCCACTAGCGGGCGGGTCACAGATACGCAGTATTTT	CASSPTSGRVTDTQYF
TRBV6-5	TRBD2	.	TRBJ2-1	TGTGCCAGCAGTTACCTTGGGGGGGACAATGAGCAGTTCTTC	CASSYLGGDNEQFF
TRBV6-1	TRBD2	.	TRBJ2-7	TGTGCCAGCAGCGTACTAGCGGGGCCCTCCTACGAGCAGTACTTC	CASSVLAGPSYEQYF
TRBV6-1	.	.	TRBJ1-1	TGTGCCAGCAACCTATACAATCTGAACACTGAAGCTTTCTTT	CASNLYNLNTEAFF
TRBV12-3/TRBV12-4	.	few	TRBJ2-3	TGTGCCAGCAGTTTCCCAGGTCTGGCCGGCACAGATACGCAGTATTTT	CASSFPGLAGTDTQYF
TRBV9	TRBD2	.	TRBJ2-3	TGTGCCAGCAGCGTAGCCCACAGTAGCGGGACGGGAGATACGCAGTATTTT	CASSVAHSSGTGDTQYF
TRBV18	TRBD1	.	TRBJ1-1	TGTGCCAGCTCACCATACGGGACAGGAAACACTGAAGCTTTCTTT	CASSPYGTGNTEAFF
TRBV6-5	.	.	TRBJ2-5	TGTGCCAGCAGTTACGGCTTGGCGAGTCAAGAGACCCAGTACTTC	CASSYGLASQETQYF
TRBV9	.	.	TRBJ1-4	TGTGCCAGCAGCGCGACGGGAACAACTAATGAAAAACTGTTTTTT	CASSATGTTNEKLFF
TRBV19	.	once	TRBJ1-1	TGTGCCAGTAGTATTTTCTCTGAAGCTTTCTTT	CASSIFSEAFF